The 15 T cell receptor beta chains below come from one sample, sequenced in a study of cytomegalovirus exposure and HLA in healthy donors. The PCR ran on 60 Vbeta and 13 Jbeta primers. The assay was immunoSEQ multiplex PCR, and TCRdb's table has in-frame clones only and misses some. Among some 180,000 clones listed, roughly 87% were seen once. Sequencing was carried out using PBMCs. The receptors shown here come from a girl in the first two years of life in good health and CMV-seronegative.

The chain is built from TRBV7-2 and TRBJ1-2; no clear D gene. Between the trimmed V and J ends, which lost 5 bases and 7 bases, there was a span of 14 bases. Germline V gene lookup returns CDR1 SGHTA and CDR2 FQGNSA. This CDR3 spans 13 amino acids. The CDR3, as DNA: TGTGCCAGCAGCACCCCGGGATTGGGTGGCTACACCTTC. Translated: CASSTPGLGGYTF.

The chain combines TRBV19 with TRBJ2-7; the match to TRBD1 covers 7 bases. V was clipped by 3 bases and J by 3 bases; unmatched bases: 5. The CDR3 length is 14 residues. Germline V gene lookup returns CDR1 LNHDA and CDR2 SQIVND (reference sequence). CDR3 DNA sequence: TGTGCCAGTAGTATGTACAGGGGTAACTACGAGCAGTACTTC. It translates to CASSMYRGNYEQYF.

This clone was detected only once. J is TRBJ2-7 and V is TRBV6-6; 8 bases align to TRBD1. Germline loops: CDR1 MNHNY, CDR2 SVGAGI (reference sequence). The CDR3 contains 13 residues. The J segment lost 6 bases and the V segment lost 4 bases, leaving 5 bases of the junction unmatched. CDR3 protein: CASSSDRGREQYF. The CDR3 region has the DNA TGTGCCAGCAGTTCTGACAGGGGTCGCGAGCAGTACTTC.

This clone was found once. The rearrangement joins TRBV5-4 to TRBJ2-5, with 11 bases fitting TRBD2. The CDR3 has 15 residues. Trimming took 2 bases from V and 4 from J; bases not matched to a gene: 4. Germline CDR1 reads SGHNT; CDR2 reads YYREEE (reference sequence). The CDR3 coding sequence is TGTGCCAGCAGCTTTAGCGGGAGGGCAGCAGAGACCCAGTACTTC. This encodes CASSFSGRAAETQYF.

The chain has TRBV19 and TRBJ1-2, with D uncertain. V was shortened by 1 base and J by 6 bases, with 12 bases between the two germline ends. This CDR3 has 14 amino acids. Per the germline V gene, CDR1 is LNHDA and CDR2 is SQIVND (reference sequence). The CDR3 DNA reads as TGTGCCAGTAGTATAGTGGCGGGTGAGGATGGCTACACCTTC. This sequence encodes CASSIVAGEDGYTF.

The genes are TRBV29-1 and TRBJ2-7; D is ambiguous. V was clipped by 0 bases and J by 0 bases, with 9 bases between them. The CDR3 covers 14 residues. Germline V gene lookup returns CDR1 SQVTM and CDR2 ANQGSEA. CDR3 region: CSVEDRQRSYEQYF. CDR3 sequence (DNA): TGCAGCGTTGAAGATCGGCAGCGCTCCTACGAGCAGTACTTC.

This rearrangement joins TRBV28 to TRBJ1-2; D call uncertain. Trimming shortened V by 1 base and J by 8 bases, and 23 bases separated the two germline ends. The CDR3 totals 17 residues. Germline CDR1 is MDHEN and CDR2 is SYDVKM. The CDR3 here is CASSLSLEFSLSRGYTF. The CDR3 DNA reads as TGTGCCAGCAGTTTATCTCTCGAATTTTCGCTTTCTAGAGGCTACACCTTC.

The chain joins TRBV30 to TRBJ2-7; TRBD1 is a possible D gene (6 bases). Trimming left V 3 bases short and J 6 bases short, with 15 bases between. Germline CDR1 and CDR2: GTSNPN and SVGIG (reference sequence). This CDR3 contains 13 residues. The CDR3 nucleotides are TGTGCCTGGAGGATTGGACAGTCGGCCGAGCAGTACTTC. It is translated as CAWRIGQSAEQYF. Supplemented by reference TRBV30 and TRBJ2-7, the full variable domain reads SQTIHQWPATLVQPVGSPLSLECTVEGTSNPNLYWYRQAAGRGLQLLFYSVGIGQISSEVPQNLSASRPQDRQFILSSKKLLLSDSGFYLCAWRIGQSAEQYFGPGTRLTVT.

V gene TRBV7-9 combines with J gene TRBJ2-5; 8 nucleotides match TRBD2. This CDR3 has 14 residues. Germline V CDR1 and CDR2: SEHNR, FQNEAQ (reference sequence). The trim removed 5 bases at V and 3 bases at J, leaving 5 bases unmatched. The CDR3 bases are TGTGCCAGCAGCCGGGGGGGGATCGAAGAGACCCAGTACTTC. It codes for CASSRGGIEETQYF.

This clone came up once. The genes are TRBV19 and TRBJ1-5, with 11 bases lining up with TRBD1. Unmatched junction bases numbered 5, after V lost 4 bases and J lost 0 bases. The CDR3 length is 17 residues. Germline CDR1 is LNHDA and CDR2 is SQIVND (reference sequence). The CDR3 DNA sequence: TGTGCCAGTAGTAAGGACAGGGGGCTTAATAGCAATCAGCCCCAGCATTTT. Protein product: CASSKDRGLNSNQPQHF.

V gene TRBV11-1 combines with J gene TRBJ1-1; a weak D match, TRBD1 (6 bases). V dropped 4 bases and J dropped 2 bases, with 23 bases sitting between them. The CDR3 is 18 amino acids. Germline V gives CDR1 SGHAT, CDR2 FQDESV (reference sequence). Written as DNA, the CDR3 is TGTGCCAGCAGCTCGCCTAGAGGGACCGGGACACTAAACACTGAAGCTTTCTTT. Its protein product is CASSSPRGTGTLNTEAFF.

The rearrangement uses TRBV18 and TRBJ1-1, with 8 nucleotides matching TRBD1. V lost 2 bases and J lost 1; bases outside the gene matches: 6. The V gene's germline CDR1 is KGHSH and CDR2 LQKENI. CDR3 length: 16 amino acids. CDR3 nucleotides: TGTGCCAGCTCACCAGGGGGACAGGCCCCGAACACTGAAGCTTTCTTT. Its translation is CASSPGGQAPNTEAFF.

The V and J genes are TRBV7-6 and TRBJ2-7; TRBD2 agrees at 7 bases. Germline CDR1 and CDR2: SGHVS and FNYEAQ. V shed 4 bases and J 5 bases; nucleotides not matched to a gene: 14. This CDR3 spans 16 amino acids. CDR3 in DNA: TGTGCCAGCAGCTCCCTCGGAAGGACTAGACTTAACGAGCAGTACTTC. Its translation: CASSSLGRTRLNEQYF.

Here the CDR3 DNA reads TGTGCCAGCAGCTTAAGGGGCTCCTATAATTCACCCCTCCACTTT. This sequence encodes CASSLRGSYNSPLHF. The chain has TRBV11-2 and TRBJ1-6; possible D gene TRBD1, 5 bases. The germline V and J ends were trimmed by 2 bases and 0 bases, with 5 bases remaining between them. The CDR3 has 15 amino acids. CDR1 and CDR2 (germline): SGHAT, FQNNGV.

The J gene is TRBJ1-2, the V gene TRBV5-5; D may be TRBD1 (6 bases). The V and J ends lost 0 bases and 4 bases respectively, with 16 bases between them. The CDR3 length is 16 residues. From germline, CDR1 is SGHKS and CDR2 YYEKEE (reference sequence). The CDR3 DNA reads as TGTGCCAGCAGCTTGGCACAGGGAATACCTTCCTATGGCTACACCTTC. Its translation: CASSLAQGIPSYGYTF.